This TCR beta chain was recovered during a study of blood T cell repertoires in COVID-19 (TCRdb year 2020). Turning to the overall study: Samples covering the acute and convalescent phases of COVID-19 were provided by collaborators in the United States, Italy and Spain. The prospective study material was composed of cDNA or gDNA derived from T cells, B-cell-depleted T cells, or PBMCs. Subjects who had been exposed to COVID-19, were actively infected with it, or had recovered from it provided the deeply sampled blood TCRbeta repertoires that made up the dataset. A freely available public database, intended as a resource for researchers studying the immune response to SARS-CoV-2, is where the repertoires were released. Samples were obtained from the ongoing ImmuneRACE study (first 160 participants) and from 1,254 subjects provided by 6 global collaborators. Sample metadata almost always included a de-identified subject ID, COVID-19 status, age in years and sex. HLA class I and class II types, where available, came from metadata supplied by the sample provider rather than from assay-based typing.

What the authors observed across the whole study: The amount of clinical and demographic metadata varied by source and participant and was provided uncurated.

The CDR3 goes from the cysteine to the phenylalanine over 17 residues. The kept DNA is CDR3 alone, 51 bases in frame from the first base. V trim: 4 bases; J trim: 2 bases; unmatched bases: 7. Sequences KGHDR (CDR1) and SFDVKD (CDR2) are obtained from the germline V gene. TCRbeta CDR3 regions were amplified from genomic DNA by means of the immunoSEQ Assay, a bias-controlled multiplex PCR. On the study's bioinformatics: Nucleated cell counts per sample were estimated from amplification of reference gene primers within the assay. To quantify the absolute abundance of each unique TCRbeta CDR3 rearrangement, sequence reads were collapsed and filtered. For each sample, productive Simpson clonality was calculated as the square root of Simpson's diversity index across productive rearrangements. This is the immuneACCESS table as TCRdb keeps it, with only in-frame sequences that have V and J called. A part of the clones is gone; compared with another copy, unresolved V genes explain less than half, and the rest is unexplained. V, J and clone size were drawn from that table, and D and trimming were deduced from the DNA. This sample gives tens of thousands of clones in total; 88% of them show up just once. The top ten clonotypes cover approximately 6.3% of the sample.

Regarding this clone: The antigen this receptor binds is unknown. It has no much larger one-base neighbor in the sample; base qualities were not kept.

Collaborating institutions collected whole blood in K2EDTA tubes following their own protocols. For TCRbeta analysis, collaborators shipped samples as frozen whole blood, isolated PBMCs, or DNA extracted from either of those sample types. Specimen: peripheral blood. The sequence is built from TRBV24-1 and TRBJ2-1, with 10 middle bases fitting TRBD2. This TCR was recovered from a man aged 50-59 years with active COVID-19. The nucleotide sequence is TGTGCCACCAGTGAGGCCGGACTAGCGGACGCCTACAATGAGCAGTTCTTC. The translation is CATSEAGLADAYNEQFF.